The 9 T cell receptor beta chains given below trace back to one sample, sequenced in a study of CD8+CD57+ T cells in acquired aplastic anemia. Template material for TCR beta VDJ and CDR3 profiling consisted of genomic DNA. TCRdb used MiXCR to reprocess the reads, holding one entry per CDR3 protein. This sample has around 150,000 distinct CDR3 sequences, with more than 40% found just once. The sequenced patients had an expansion of CD8+CD57+ cells seen by flow cytometry. Sequencing used sorted CD4+, CD8+, or CD8+CD57+ T cells (not recorded which) from PBMCs. The receptors stem from a human donor with aplastic anemia.

The gene calls are TRBV15 and TRBJ1-5; D gene ambiguous. The V gene's germline CDR1 is LNHNV and CDR2 YYDKDF (reference sequence). There are 14 residues in the CDR3. V gave up 2 bases and J gave up 0 bases, with 5 bases separating them. The CDR3 DNA follows: TGTGCCACCAGCAGAAAGAATAGCAATCAGCCCCAGCATTTT. Its translation: CATSRKNSNQPQHF.

The sample holds many counts of this clonotype. This chain uses TRBV6-5 with TRBJ1-1, with D uncertain. The V end was cut by 5 bases, the J end by 4 bases, with 17 bases between. CDR1 and CDR2 (germline): MNHEY, SVGAGI. This CDR3 has 15 residues. This CDR3 is CASSTYQGLSTEAFF. The CDR3 DNA follows: TGTGCCAGCAGTACCTACCAAGGGTTAAGCACTGAAGCTTTCTTT.

As to this clonotype: A read error is possible here, since a much larger clone lies one base away. The chain uses TRBV13 and TRBJ2-7; 8 positions agree with TRBD2. The CDR3 has 16 amino acids. Germline V gives CDR1 PRHDT, CDR2 FYEKMQ (reference sequence). Here the CDR3 reads CASSLARAGDSYERYF. CDR3 in DNA: TGTGCCAGCAGCTTAGCCCGAGCGGGGGACTCCTACGAGCGGTACTTC.

This clonotype was found a few times. This chain joins TRBV7-3 and TRBJ2-3; D possibly corresponds to TRBD2 (6 bases). The germline gives CDR1 SGHTA, CDR2 FQGTGA. Deletions cut 3 bases from V and 4 bases from J, with 8 bases between. The CDR3 is 13 amino acids. This CDR3 reads CASSLSGADTQYF. CDR3 DNA sequence: TGTGCCAGCAGCTTGTCGGGGGCAGATACGCAGTATTTT.

This clonotype was counted many times. The chain has TRBV9 and TRBJ1-2; D is possibly TRBD1 (6 bases). Trimming cost V 0 bases and J 2 bases, with 11 bases left between them. The CDR3 runs to 15 residues. Germline-derived CDR1 and CDR2 are SGDLS and YYNGEE. In DNA, the CDR3 is TGTGCCAGCAGCGTAGCTGGGGACACCAACTATGGCTACACCTTC. Protein product: CASSVAGDTNYGYTF.

A few counts support this clonotype. This chain connects TRBV6-5 to TRBJ2-6; D ambiguous. Per germline, CDR1 MNHEY and CDR2 SVGAGI. The CDR3 covers 15 residues. V was pared by 3 bases and J by 0 bases, with 6 bases between. CDR3 bases: TGTGCCAGCAGTTATGGCCCCTCTGGGGCCAACGTCCTGACTTTC. It codes for CASSYGPSGANVLTF.

In nucleotides, the CDR3 is TGTGCCAGCAGCCCCCGGGACAGAGCAATAGCCAAAAACATTCAGTACTTC. It is translated as CASSPRDRAIAKNIQYF. The V gene is TRBV7-2, the J gene TRBJ2-4, with 7 positions matching TRBD1. This CDR3 has 17 amino acids. V shed 5 bases and J 0 bases; nucleotides not matched to a gene: 10. Per the germline V gene, CDR1 is SGHTA and CDR2 is FQGNSA.

V is TRBV5-1 and J is TRBJ1-2; no definite D call. Germline CDR1 and CDR2: SGHRS and YFSETQ. V was trimmed by 2 bases and J by 3 bases, leaving 11 bases between them. CDR3 length: 14 amino acids. The CDR3 nucleotides are TGCGCCAGCAGCTTACCGGGAGATTACTATGGCTACACCTTC. The encoded protein is CASSLPGDYYGYTF.

This clonotype was detected ten times or more. The chain recombines TRBV4-2 with TRBJ2-1, with a weak D call TRBD1 (5 bases). The ends were cut back, 0 bases at V and 8 bases at J, with 8 bases in the middle. This CDR3 has 13 amino acids. CDR1 is LGHNA, CDR2 YNFKEQ, per germline. In nucleotides, the CDR3 is TGTGCCAGCAGCCAAGATATCAGGGATGAGCAGTTCTTC. Translation gives CASSQDIRDEQFF.